Listed below are T cell receptor beta chains from one sample, sequenced in a study of T cells in Graves' hyperthyroidism and ophthalmopathy. TCRdb recomputed calls from the multiplex PCR reads with MiXCR, one row per CDR3 protein. Seen here are approximately 610,000 distinct CDR3 sequences, about 15% observed once, and the top ten hold 4% to 5.5%. Sequenced: blood. The receptors shown here come from a middle-aged woman with Graves' ophthalmopathy. The CDR3 runs from the conserved cysteine through the conserved F or W.

>TRBV20-1
CSAVAGEQYF
>TRBV28
CASSPPDRVSSYEQYF
>TRBV28
CASQSLRGQETQYF
>TRBV6-5
CASSYGGNWLSTGELFF
>TRBV3-1
CASSPGQVIAEAFF
>TRBV27
CASSLSNREQYF
>TRBV20-1
CSASDHGHSSYEQYF
>TRBV3-1
CASSQWGPGGHEQYF
>TRBV30
CAWKWNGELFF
>TRBV4-1
CASSQQLASYETQYF
>TRBV20-1
CSARWEGSDTQYF
>TRBV30
CAWRRGVGELFF
>TRBV11-2
CASSLDGGEAYEQYF
>TRBV27
CASSPGTVFYEQYF
>TRBV6-1
CASGDRQGTGNTIYF
>TRBV6-2/TRBV6-3
CASSSTAPLYGYTF
>TRBV6-1
CASSGFTGANQPQHF
>TRBV2
CASSKGLAGGLGNTGELFF
>TRBV6-2/TRBV6-3
CASNPPGTGMHEQYF
>TRBV28
CASSQWGQKETQYF
>TRBV4-1
CASSQVGSPAKNIQYF
>TRBV5-5
CASSLERVSSGNTIYF